This passage covers 22 T cell receptor beta chains from one sample sequenced in a study of PD-1 blockade in classical Hodgkin lymphoma (dated by TCRdb to about 2020). Library preparation used the immunoSEQ multiplex PCR assay. The clones in this table, taken by TCRdb from immuneACCESS, are in-frame only. Not every clone is retained; where verified, under half of the shortfall comes from an unresolved V gene, and the cause of the rest is unknown. This sample holds approximately 52,000 clones; about 89% were observed only once. Around 6.5% of the sample is held by the ten biggest clonotypes. The sample's time point label, in plain terms: cycle 4 day 1 (C4D1), after 6 weeks of nivolumab. Every trial patient had relapsed following autologous stem cell transplantation, and prior brentuximab vedotin exposure was what differed among cohorts A, B and C. The sequencing used peripheral blood mononuclear cells (PBMCs), collected before the fourth cycle of nivolumab. These TCRs come from a human donor with classical Hodgkin lymphoma.

This chain joins TRBV6-1 and TRBJ2-7; D unresolved. Germline values: CDR1 MNHNS, CDR2 SASEGT. This CDR3 is built from 13 residues. Trimming left V 2 bases short and J 4 bases short, with 9 bases between. The CDR3 DNA reads TGTGCCAGCAGTGAACACGGACCATACGAGCAGTACTTC. Its translation is CASSEHGPYEQYF.

Written as DNA, the CDR3 is TGTGCCAGCAGCCCCAGGGAGACTAGCACAGATACGCAGTATTTT. This translates into CASSPRETSTDTQYF. This chain links TRBV4-2 with TRBJ2-3; TRBD1 or TRBD2 may be the D gene (5 bases each). Trimming cost V 4 bases and J 0 bases, with 11 bases left between them. Germline loops: CDR1 LGHNA, CDR2 YNFKEQ. This CDR3 is 15 amino acids long.

This chain links TRBV6-5 with TRBJ2-2; tentative D call: TRBD1 (6 bases). The CDR3 is 15 amino acids. The V gene's germline CDR1 is MNHEY and CDR2 SVGAGI. V lost 11 bases to trimming and J lost 5 bases, with 21 bases between them. The CDR3 nucleotides read TGTGCCTCTAAAGCCACAGGGCTTTGGACCGGGGAGCTGTTTTTT. Residues: CASKATGLWTGELFF.

The CDR3 here is CASSPSARGGPADTQYF. As DNA, the CDR3 is TGTGCCAGCTCACCAAGTGCCCGGGGGGGCCCGGCAGATACGCAGTATTTT. The chain recombines TRBV18 with TRBJ2-3; 8 positions agree with TRBD2. CDR3 length: 17 residues. V dropped 2 bases and J dropped 4; count of bases not matched to a gene: 11. Germline loops: CDR1 KGHSH, CDR2 LQKENI.

The genes are TRBV2 and TRBJ2-5; the D gene could be TRBD1 or TRBD2 (6 bases each). The CDR3 has 15 residues. V was pared by 4 bases and J by 4 bases, with 16 bases between. Germline V gene sequence: CDR1 SNHLY, CDR2 FYNNEI. CDR3 sequence: CASSGSGARGETQYF. The CDR3 DNA reads as TGTGCCAGCAGTGGGTCGGGGGCGAGGGGAGAGACCCAGTACTTC.

The chain recombines TRBV19 with TRBJ2-2, with TRBD2 matching over 9 bases. Losses at the gene ends were 5 bases for V and 5 bases for J; bases not matched to a gene: 12. Germline V lookup: CDR1 LNHDA, CDR2 SQIVND (reference sequence). The CDR3 runs to 17 residues. This chain's CDR3 is CASSPLRAGGRTGELFF. The CDR3 DNA reads as TGTGCCAGTAGTCCCCTAAGAGCGGGAGGACGGACCGGGGAGCTGTTTTTT.

The V call is TRBV2, the J call TRBJ1-5; D gene ambiguous. The germline V and J ends were trimmed by 2 bases and 5 bases, with 10 bases remaining between them. Germline V lookup: CDR1 SNHLY, CDR2 FYNNEI. This CDR3 region has 14 residues. CDR3 loop: CASSELGSHQPQHF. Here the CDR3 DNA reads TGTGCCAGCAGTGAACTGGGATCTCATCAGCCCCAGCATTTT.

The rearrangement uses TRBV6-5 and TRBJ1-2; 9 nucleotides match TRBD1. The CDR3 loop spans 13 amino acids. Trimming took 2 bases from V and 8 from J; bases not matched to a gene: 3. Germline V gene data show CDR1 as MNHEY and CDR2 as SVGAGI. DNA for the CDR3: TGTGCCAGCAGTTACATGGACAGGGGCGGCTACACCTTC. Encoded protein: CASSYMDRGGYTF.

This clone was recorded a few times. The chain couples TRBV7-3 to TRBJ1-2; D is undetermined. Germline CDR1 reads SGHTA; CDR2 reads FQGTGA. The V end lost 0 bases, the J end lost 4 bases, and 9 bases lay between the germline ends. This CDR3 has 14 residues. CDR3 sequence reads: CASSLTRSSYGYTF. The CDR3 region has the DNA TGTGCCAGCAGCTTAACCCGGAGTAGCTATGGCTACACCTTC. The variable domain in full, completed from reference TRBV7-3 and TRBJ1-2, reads GAGVSQTPSNKVTEKGKYVELRCDPISGHTALYWYRQSLGQGPEFLIYFQGTGAADDSGLPNDRFFAVRPEGSVSTLKIQRTERGDSAVYLCASSLTRSSYGYTFGSGTRLTVV.

The V gene is TRBV15, the J gene TRBJ1-5, with D unresolved. The CDR3 spans 13 residues. The germline V gene encodes CDR1 LNHNV and CDR2 YYDKDF (reference sequence). The V end was cut by 11 bases, the J end by 0 bases, with 11 bases between. The CDR3 DNA is TGTGCCGCCCTATTAGATAGCAATCAGCCCCAGCATTTT. Translated: CAALLDSNQPQHF. Based on the CDR3 plus reference TRBV15 and TRBJ1-5, the full variable domain is DAMVIQNPRYQVTQFGKPVTLSCSQTLNHNVMYWYQQKSSQAPKLLFHYYDKDFNNEADTPDNFQSRRPNTSFCFLDIRSPGLGDTAMYLCAALLDSNQPQHFGDGTRLSIL.

V is TRBV29-1 and J is TRBJ2-7; 7 positions match TRBD2. J gave up 5 bases and V 8 bases, and 15 bases lay outside the gene matches. The CDR3 contains 14 residues. In germline, CDR1 is SQVTM, CDR2 ANQGSEA. CDR3 sequence reads: CSRGVQPYPDEQYF. The CDR3 DNA sequence: TGCAGCCGGGGGGTCCAGCCTTATCCCGACGAGCAGTACTTC.

J is TRBJ2-7 and V is TRBV27; 7 bases agree with TRBD2. V was pared by 4 bases and J by 2 bases, with 5 bases of the junction left unmatched. Germline CDR1 reads MNHEY; CDR2 reads SMNVEV (reference sequence). The CDR3 spans 14 residues. The DNA of the CDR3 is TGTGCCAGCAGTTGGGGAGGGCCCCCCTACGAGCAGTACTTC. It codes for CASSWGGPPYEQYF.

V usage is TRBV5-4 and J usage is TRBJ2-3, with D unclear. CDR3 length equals 14 residues. Trimming pared 0 bases from V and 6 bases from J, leaving 11 bases between. Germline V gene data show CDR1 as SGHNT and CDR2 as YYREEE (reference sequence). CDR3 sequence (DNA): TGTGCCAGCAGCTTGGAACACCCTGCGGATACGCAGTATTTT. It codes for CASSLEHPADTQYF.

The CDR3 DNA is TGTGCCAGTAGGACAAACACAGATACGCAGTATTTT. It yields the protein CASRTNTDTQYF. This rearrangement joins TRBV19 to TRBJ2-3; D is unresolved. The CDR3 totals 12 residues. Trimming cost V 6 bases and J 2 bases, with 6 bases left between them. The V gene's germline CDR1 is LNHDA and CDR2 SQIVND (reference sequence).

This chain links TRBV7-3 with TRBJ2-2, with D perhaps TRBD1 (7 bases). Germline V gene data show CDR1 as SGHTA and CDR2 as FQGTGA. The CDR3 totals 14 residues. V dropped 5 bases and J dropped 7 bases, with 14 bases sitting between them. CDR3 coding DNA: TGTGCCAGCAGCCTGGAGGGGGCCGGCGGGGAGCTGTTTTTT. It translates to CASSLEGAGGELFF.

The chain combines TRBV27 with TRBJ1-2; TRBD1 is a possible D gene (6 bases). CDR3 length equals 14 residues. Between the trimmed V and J ends, which lost 3 bases and 7 bases, there was a span of 15 bases. Germline-derived CDR1 and CDR2 are MNHEY and SMNVEV (reference sequence). The DNA of the CDR3 is TGTGCCAGCAGTTTCGTTCCGGGGGCGCCTGGCTACACCTTC. This codes for CASSFVPGAPGYTF.

The rearrangement joins TRBV14 to TRBJ2-6, with D tentatively TRBD1 (6 bases). Germline assignment: CDR1 SGHDN and CDR2 FVKESK. V shed 7 bases and J shed 4 bases, with 8 bases lying between them. CDR3 length: 13 amino acids. The CDR3 DNA sequence: TGTGCCAGCAACAGGGTCGGGGCCAACGTCCTGACTTTC. Translation: CASNRVGANVLTF.

This sequence joins TRBV4-1 and TRBJ2-1; D perhaps matches TRBD1 (5 bases). Trimming removed 4 bases from V and 4 bases from J, with 11 bases in between. Per germline, CDR1 MGHRA and CDR2 YSYEKL. The CDR3 is 14 residues long. This CDR3 is CASSPLQGYNEQFF. The CDR3 nucleotides read TGCGCCAGCAGCCCACTTCAGGGTTACAATGAGCAGTTCTTC.

The chain combines TRBV13 with TRBJ2-3, with TRBD2 identical over 14 bases. Germline lookup yields CDR1 PRHDT and CDR2 FYEKMQ (reference sequence). The CDR3 is 16 residues long. The ends lost 5 bases at V and 1 base at J; junction bases unmatched: 2. Written as DNA, the CDR3 is TGTGCCAGCAGCATGGGACTAGCGGGGGGCACAGATACGCAGTATTTT. It translates to CASSMGLAGGTDTQYF. Full variable domain (missing parts from reference TRBV13 and TRBJ2-3): AAGVIQSPRHLIKEKRETATLKCYPIPRHDTVYWYQQGPGQDPQFLISFYEKMQSDKGSIPDRFSAQQFSDYHSELNMSSLELGDSALYFCASSMGLAGGTDTQYFGPGTRLTVL.

The chain links TRBV6-5 to TRBJ2-7, with 10 bases aligning to TRBD1. CDR1 and CDR2 (germline): MNHEY, SVGAGI. Trimming removed 4 bases from V and 4 bases from J; junction bases left unmatched: 10. The CDR3 length is 16 residues. The CDR3 DNA is TGTGCCAGCAGTTTACCAGGGACAGGGGACAGGTACGAGCAGTACTTC. Translated: CASSLPGTGDRYEQYF.

This clone was counted once. The V and J genes are TRBV27 and TRBJ1-2, with a weak D call TRBD1 (5 bases). CDR3 size: 15 residues. Trimming cost V 5 bases and J 4 bases, with 17 bases left between them. Germline V gene sequence: CDR1 MNHEY, CDR2 SMNVEV (reference sequence). For the CDR3, the DNA is TGTGCCAGCAGTCCAACAGCAGGGTTAAGCTATGGCTACACCTTC. Translated, it gives CASSPTAGLSYGYTF.

The gene calls are TRBV5-1 and TRBJ2-5; TRBD2 aligns across 7 bases. J gave up 5 bases and V 5 bases, and 12 bases lay outside the gene matches. Per the germline V gene, CDR1 is SGHRS and CDR2 is YFSETQ. The CDR3 is made up of 15 amino acids. This CDR3 reads CASRPGGSLRETQYF. CDR3 sequence (DNA): TGCGCCAGCAGACCCGGGGGGAGCCTTAGGGAGACCCAGTACTTC.